This is a list of T cell receptor beta chains from one sample in a study of memory CD4+ T cells and cytomegalovirus serostatus. Data came from immunoSEQ multiplex PCR; TCRdb stores just in-frame clones and leaves some out. The sample lists 64,000 or so clones; 60% to 80% were seen once. Input material: memory CD4+ T cells from blood. The receptors stem from an adult in good health and CMV-seronegative. Each CDR3 is given with its conserved first and last residue. A D gene is named only where the DNA matches it firmly. A row's size may be missing; if present it is once, few, many or a size class.

CDR3 DNA: TGTGCCAGCAGCTTGGTAGGGACAGGGGCGTCTGGGGCCAACGTCCTGACTTTC
CDR3 protein: CASSLVGTGASGANVLTF
J gene: TRBJ2-6
V gene: TRBV5-5
D gene: TRBD1
clone size: once

CDR3 DNA: TGCGCCAGCAGCCCTAGGACAGATGGCACTGAAGCTTTCTTT
CDR3 protein: CASSPRTDGTEAFF
J gene: TRBJ1-1
V gene: TRBV5-1
D gene: NA
clone size: NA

CDR3 DNA: TGTGCCAGCAGTGACATTGTGAGAGGCTACACCTTC
CDR3 protein: CASSDIVRGYTF
J gene: TRBJ1-2
V gene: TRBV6-1
D gene: NA
clone size: once

CDR3 DNA: TGTGCCAGCAGCTCCGCGATCTACGAGCAGTACTTC
CDR3 protein: CASSSAIYEQYF
J gene: TRBJ2-7
V gene: TRBV5-6
D gene: NA
clone size: few

CDR3 DNA: TGCGCCAGCAGCTTGGGACTAGCGGGGGGACACAACACAGATACGCAGTATTTT
CDR3 protein: CASSLGLAGGHNTDTQYF
J gene: TRBJ2-3
V gene: TRBV5-1
D gene: TRBD2
clone size: NA

CDR3 DNA: TGCGCCAGCAGCTTGGCCGTATCGAACACCGGGGAGCTGTTTTTT
CDR3 protein: CASSLAVSNTGELFF
J gene: TRBJ2-2
V gene: TRBV5-1
D gene: NA
clone size: NA

CDR3 DNA: TGTGCCAGCAGTGAGGAGGGGGGCCCCAATCAGCCCCAGCATTTT
CDR3 protein: CASSEEGGPNQPQHF
J gene: TRBJ1-5
V gene: TRBV2
D gene: NA
clone size: NA

CDR3 DNA: TGTGCCAGCAGCAAAGTGGAGGCGCTAGCGGGCAGAGCGAACACTGAAGCTTTCTTT
CDR3 protein: CASSKVEALAGRANTEAFF
J gene: TRBJ1-1
V gene: TRBV21-1
D gene: NA
clone size: NA

CDR3 DNA: TGTGCCAGCAGTGAAAGGGCGGCGTCTACTACGCAGTATTTT
CDR3 protein: CASSERAASTTQYF
J gene: TRBJ2-3
V gene: TRBV6-1
D gene: NA
clone size: NA

CDR3 DNA: TGTGCCAGCGGGAATCGACAGGGTAACAATGAGCAGTTCTTC
CDR3 protein: CASGNRQGNNEQFF
J gene: TRBJ2-1
V gene: TRBV6-5
D gene: TRBD1
clone size: NA

CDR3 DNA: TGCAGCGTTTATGACAGGGACACCGGGGAGCTGTTTTTT
CDR3 protein: CSVYDRDTGELFF
J gene: TRBJ2-2
V gene: TRBV29-1
D gene: TRBD1
clone size: few

CDR3 DNA: TGTGCCAGCAGCATACTATCTTTGGGGTCGGCTAATTATCAGCCCCAGCATTTT
CDR3 protein: CASSILSLGSANYQPQHF
J gene: TRBJ1-5
V gene: TRBV7-8
D gene: NA
clone size: NA

CDR3 DNA: TGTGCCAGCAGTTTCGCCGGACAGCGGGGGGCTTCACCCCTCCACTTT
CDR3 protein: CASSFAGQRGASPLHF
J gene: TRBJ1-6
V gene: TRBV27
D gene: NA
clone size: NA

CDR3 DNA: TGTGCCAGCAGCCAAGATCTTGGGGTCGGGATCTACGAGCAGTACTTC
CDR3 protein: CASSQDLGVGIYEQYF
J gene: TRBJ2-7
V gene: TRBV4-2
D gene: NA
clone size: few

CDR3 DNA: TGTGCCACCACCTATGGCTACACCTTC
CDR3 protein: CATTYGYTF
J gene: TRBJ1-2
V gene: TRBV7-3
D gene: NA
clone size: NA

CDR3 DNA: TGCAGCGTTAGAGGGGGGGGAGGAGAGCAGTACTTC
CDR3 protein: CSVRGGGGEQYF
J gene: TRBJ2-7
V gene: TRBV29-1
D gene: NA
clone size: NA

CDR3 DNA: TGTGCCAGCAGCCTGAACAGGAGGCAGGGTCAGCCCCAGCATTTT
CDR3 protein: CASSLNRRQGQPQHF
J gene: TRBJ1-5
V gene: TRBV7-3
D gene: NA
clone size: NA

CDR3 DNA: TGTGCCAGCAGCGAGGGACTCGGAAACACCATATATTTT
CDR3 protein: CASSEGLGNTIYF
J gene: TRBJ1-3
V gene: TRBV7-8
D gene: NA
clone size: NA

CDR3 DNA: TGTGCCAGCCACATTGGTCCCGGTGGGCAGGGCTGGCAGCCCCAGCATTTT
CDR3 protein: CASHIGPGGQGWQPQHF
J gene: TRBJ1-5
V gene: TRBV2
D gene: NA
clone size: NA

CDR3 DNA: TGCAGTGCCAGGGCCCAAGAGACCCAGTACTTC
CDR3 protein: CSARAQETQYF
J gene: TRBJ2-5
V gene: TRBV20-1
D gene: NA
clone size: NA

CDR3 DNA: TGTGCCAGCAGCCAAGGGGGACGGGACTACAATGAGCAGTTCTTC
CDR3 protein: CASSQGGRDYNEQFF
J gene: TRBJ2-1
V gene: TRBV14
D gene: NA
clone size: NA

CDR3 DNA: TGTGCCAGCAGGCAACATGGGCCATCTGGCTACACCTTC
CDR3 protein: CASRQHGPSGYTF
J gene: TRBJ1-2
V gene: TRBV6-1
D gene: NA
clone size: NA

CDR3 DNA: TGTGCCAGCTCACCTGGGGTTACTGGATACCCGAACACTGAAGCTTTCTTT
CDR3 protein: CASSPGVTGYPNTEAFF
J gene: TRBJ1-1
V gene: TRBV18
D gene: NA
clone size: NA

CDR3 DNA: TGTGCCAGCAGCATCGACGGCTATGGCTACACCTTC
CDR3 protein: CASSIDGYGYTF
J gene: TRBJ1-2
V gene: TRBV7-9
D gene: NA
clone size: few

CDR3 DNA: TGTGCCAGCAGTTCGACAGGGAGGGGCAATCAGCCCCAGCATTTT
CDR3 protein: CASSSTGRGNQPQHF
J gene: TRBJ1-5
V gene: TRBV28
D gene: TRBD1
clone size: few

CDR3 DNA: TGTGCCAGCAAGACAGCGAACACCGGGGAGCTGTTTTTT
CDR3 protein: CASKTANTGELFF
J gene: TRBJ2-2
V gene: TRBV2
D gene: NA
clone size: few

CDR3 DNA: TGTGCCAGCAGCTTGGCCGGGGGACTTACCGCAGATACGCAGTATTTT
CDR3 protein: CASSLAGGLTADTQYF
J gene: TRBJ2-3
V gene: TRBV5-6
D gene: NA
clone size: NA

CDR3 DNA: TGTGCCTCGCAAACAGGGAGGAATCAGCCCCAGCATTTT
CDR3 protein: CASQTGRNQPQHF
J gene: TRBJ1-5
V gene: TRBV30
D gene: NA
clone size: NA

CDR3 DNA: TGTGCCAGCAGAACTACCGGGACAATTAGGGCTGAAGCTTTCTTT
CDR3 protein: CASRTTGTIRAEAFF
J gene: TRBJ1-1
V gene: TRBV2
D gene: NA
clone size: NA

CDR3 DNA: TGTGCCAGCAGAGGTGCAGCGGGGACGGGGGAGCAGTACTTC
CDR3 protein: CASRGAAGTGEQYF
J gene: TRBJ2-7
V gene: TRBV27
D gene: TRBD2
clone size: NA

CDR3 DNA: TGTGCCAGCAGTTTACCACAGACAGGGAGAAATACAGGGAACACCATATATTTT
CDR3 protein: CASSLPQTGRNTGNTIYF
J gene: TRBJ1-3
V gene: TRBV28
D gene: TRBD1
clone size: few

CDR3 DNA: TGCGCCAGCCGCTGGAGGACTGAGAACACTGAAGCTTTCTTT
CDR3 protein: CASRWRTENTEAFF
J gene: TRBJ1-1
V gene: TRBV5-1
D gene: NA
clone size: NA

CDR3 DNA: TGTGCCAGCAGCGCCACTAGCGGGGGGGCCTGGGAGACCCAGTACTTC
CDR3 protein: CASSATSGGAWETQYF
J gene: TRBJ2-5
V gene: TRBV9
D gene: TRBD2
clone size: NA

CDR3 DNA: TGTGCCAGTAGTACTTCGGGACAGGGGGGATACGAGCAGTACTTC
CDR3 protein: CASSTSGQGGYEQYF
J gene: TRBJ2-7
V gene: TRBV19
D gene: TRBD1
clone size: NA

CDR3 DNA: TGTGCCAGCAGCTTAGATAGCGCTGCCGGAAACACCATATATTTT
CDR3 protein: CASSLDSAAGNTIYF
J gene: TRBJ1-3
V gene: TRBV11-2
D gene: NA
clone size: NA

CDR3 DNA: TGCGCCAGCAGCCAAGGTGGACAGCTAAACACCGGGGAGCTGTTTTTT
CDR3 protein: CASSQGGQLNTGELFF
J gene: TRBJ2-2
V gene: TRBV4-3
D gene: NA
clone size: NA

CDR3 DNA: TGCGCCAGCAGACAGGGACAGGGGAACACTGAAGCTTTCTTT
CDR3 protein: CASRQGQGNTEAFF
J gene: TRBJ1-1
V gene: TRBV5-1
D gene: TRBD1
clone size: once

CDR3 DNA: TGTGCAAGTCGCTTACCACGGGGGGCCTACAATGAGCAGTTCTTC
CDR3 protein: CASRLPRGAYNEQFF
J gene: TRBJ2-1
V gene: TRBV12-2
D gene: NA
clone size: NA

CDR3 DNA: TGTGCCAGCAGCGTAGTTGACAGTGGGATAGGTGGCTACACCTTC
CDR3 protein: CASSVVDSGIGGYTF
J gene: TRBJ1-2
V gene: TRBV9
D gene: NA
clone size: NA

CDR3 DNA: TGTGCCAGCAGCTTAGCCGGGACGATTAGGGGCACAGATACGCAGTATTTT
CDR3 protein: CASSLAGTIRGTDTQYF
J gene: TRBJ2-3
V gene: TRBV7-3
D gene: NA
clone size: NA

CDR3 DNA: TGTGCCAGCAGTTTGTCCACCTTAAAACTGTTTTTT
CDR3 protein: CASSLSTLKLFF
J gene: TRBJ1-4
V gene: TRBV28
D gene: NA
clone size: NA

CDR3 DNA: TGTGCCAGCACAGACCCACCCGCCCAGGGTTATTTGAGTGGCTACACCTTC
CDR3 protein: CASTDPPAQGYLSGYTF
J gene: TRBJ1-2
V gene: TRBV2
D gene: NA
clone size: NA

CDR3 DNA: TGTGCCAGTAAAAGGGGGCCGAGCTCCTATAATTCACCCCTCCACTTT
CDR3 protein: CASKRGPSSYNSPLHF
J gene: TRBJ1-6
V gene: TRBV19
D gene: TRBD1
clone size: NA

CDR3 DNA: TGTGCCAGCAGTCCCCCTTGGGGGACTAGCGGGAGGGCCAACACCGGGGAGCTGTTTTTT
CDR3 protein: CASSPPWGTSGRANTGELFF
J gene: TRBJ2-2
V gene: TRBV27
D gene: TRBD2
clone size: NA